This T cell receptor beta chain stems from a study of siplizumab effects on memory and regulatory T cells. TCRdb's copy holds only in-frame clones and misses some; the assay was immunoSEQ multiplex PCR. The sample records about 80,000 clones, approximately 95% being singletons. V was shortened by 0 bases and J by 7 bases, with 11 bases between the two germline ends. Germline CDR1 is SGDLS and CDR2 is YYNGEE. CDR3 length: 14 residues. A note on this clone: No antigen is known for it.

Study-wide points: The mean Treg-derived percentage of mappable alloreactive CD4+ clones was under 75% with siplizumab compared with approximately 30% in controls. Greater diversity than memory cells seemed evident in naive T cells, which also appeared to be major alloresponse contributors. An assignable phenotype, naive or memory, was missing from roughly 77-94% of proliferating CD4+ or CD8+ clones.

The V gene is TRBV9, the J gene TRBJ2-1; perhaps TRBD1 as D (5 bases). The sequenced sample consisted of CD8+ T cells sorted from blood. This TCR came from a human donor in good health. DNA of the CDR3: TGTGCCAGCAGCGTAGCAGGGATTGGGAATGAGCAGTTCTTC. It yields the protein CASSVAGIGNEQFF.